The 20 T cell receptor beta chains reported below all come from one sample, sequenced in a study of cytomegalovirus exposure and HLA in healthy donors (dated by TCRdb to the late 2010s). Library construction relied on the immunoSEQ multiplex PCR assay. For the multiplex PCR, a mixture combining 60 forward primers for TCR Vbeta segments and 13 reverse primers for TCR Jbeta segments was used. In TCRdb, the immuneACCESS table is reduced to in-frame sequences with V and J assigned. These tables do not hold every clone; where another copy was compared, an unresolved V gene accounts for under half, and the others remain unexplained. The table for this sample shows fewer than 200,000 clones. 6.5% of the sample is in the top ten clones. Sequences were obtained from PBMCs. These receptor sequences come from a man aged 25 to 40 in good health and CMV-seronegative.

The genes are TRBV6-6 and TRBJ1-2; 9 bases align to TRBD1. The CDR3 runs to 13 residues. Germline CDR1 is MNHNY and CDR2 is SVGAGI (reference sequence). With 4 bases clipped from V and 6 bases from J, the junction kept 3 bases outside the gene matches. CDR3 coding DNA: TGTGCCAGCAGTTGGGACAGGGTCAATGGCTACACCTTC. Protein: CASSWDRVNGYTF.

The genes are TRBV29-1 and TRBJ2-1; D is ambiguous. Trimming pared 7 bases from V and 7 bases from J, leaving 14 bases between. The CDR3 spans 12 residues. CDR1 is SQVTM and CDR2 is ANQGSEA in the germline V gene. The CDR3 region has the DNA TGCAGCGCCAACCCCCAGTGGAATGAGCAGTTCTTC. It is translated as CSANPQWNEQFF.

The gene calls are TRBV7-6 and TRBJ1-4; D not resolved. From germline, CDR1 is SGHVS and CDR2 FNYEAQ. Deletions cut 5 bases from V and 5 bases from J, with 9 bases between. CDR3 size: 13 residues. The chain's CDR3 is CASSRVINEKLFF. The CDR3 DNA follows: TGTGCCAGCAGCCGGGTTATAAATGAAAAACTGTTTTTT.

V is TRBV4-3 and J is TRBJ1-1; 7 bases fit TRBD1. The CDR3 is 15 residues long. Germline V gene sequence: CDR1 LGHNA, CDR2 YSLEER. V gave up 2 bases and J gave up 5 bases; unmatched junction bases: 8. CDR3 sequence reads: CASSQSAGGATEAFF. CDR3 DNA sequence: TGCGCCAGCAGCCAAAGTGCAGGGGGAGCAACTGAAGCTTTCTTT.

V usage is TRBV4-1 and J usage is TRBJ1-5; D uncertain. Germline CDR1 and CDR2: MGHRA and YSYEKL. The V gene lost 4 bases and the J gene lost 6 bases, with 10 bases spanning the gap. This CDR3 contains 13 residues. The CDR3 DNA sequence: TGCGCCAGCAGCCCCCGCCTAGGTCAGCCCCAGCATTTT. Amino acid sequence: CASSPRLGQPQHF.

This rearrangement joins TRBV13 to TRBJ1-2; 11 positions match TRBD1. J lost 6 bases, V lost 0 bases, and 6 bases had no gene match. The V gene's germline CDR1 is PRHDT and CDR2 FYEKMQ (reference sequence). The CDR3 is 16 amino acids. CDR3 DNA: TGTGCCAGCAGCTTAGGCCGTGGACAGGGGGCGAATGGCTACACCTTC. Its protein is CASSLGRGQGANGYTF.

V is TRBV5-6 and J is TRBJ2-1, with TRBD2 identical over 8 bases. Germline values: CDR1 SGHDT, CDR2 YYEEEE. The CDR3 loop spans 17 amino acids. Losses at the gene ends were 0 bases for V and 7 bases for J; bases not matched to a gene: 12. In DNA, the CDR3 is TGTGCCAGCAGCTTGGCTAGCGGGTTCCTTCAGGGGAATGAGCAGTTCTTC. This codes for CASSLASGFLQGNEQFF.

The chain links TRBV7-3 to TRBJ2-2, with 10 bases identical to TRBD2. The CDR3 is 15 residues long. Germline V CDR1 and CDR2: SGHTA, FQGTGA. Trimming at V came to 4 bases and at J to 5 bases, leaving 4 bases not matched to a gene. This CDR3 reads CASSSSGSLTGELFF. In DNA, the CDR3 is TGTGCCAGCAGCTCTAGCGGGAGTTTGACCGGGGAGCTGTTTTTT.

The chain joins TRBV6-1 to TRBJ1-2, with 8 bases identical to TRBD1. From germline, CDR1 is MNHNS and CDR2 SASEGT. The CDR3 runs to 14 residues. V shed 4 bases, J shed 3 bases, and the junction held 4 bases outside the gene matches. The CDR3, as DNA: TGTGCCAGCAGTGGACAGGGGAATTACTATGGCTACACCTTC. Amino acid sequence: CASSGQGNYYGYTF.

The chain joins TRBV7-7 to TRBJ2-5, with TRBD1 matching over 10 bases. Germline V gives CDR1 SSHAT, CDR2 FNYEAQ (reference sequence). The CDR3 is 16 amino acids. After removal of 1 base from V and 4 bases from J, the junction contained 6 bases not matched to a gene. The CDR3 spells CASSLGTGGRLETQYF. The CDR3 region has the DNA TGTGCCAGCAGCTTAGGGACAGGGGGTCGTTTAGAGACCCAGTACTTC.

V gene TRBV27 combines with J gene TRBJ2-7; TRBD1 matches at 9 bases. Germline CDR1 reads MNHEY; CDR2 reads SMNVEV (reference sequence). Trimming took 5 bases from V and 4 from J; bases not matched to a gene: 6. This CDR3 comprises 14 residues. The CDR3 loop reads CASSQTGGLYEQYF. In DNA, the CDR3 is TGTGCCAGCAGTCAGACAGGGGGATTATACGAGCAGTACTTC.

About this clone itself: At one of its ends the junction is not consistent with the germline gene, which may arise from a read error. The chain links TRBV9 to TRBJ1-2; 9 bases agree with TRBD1. The CDR3 loop spans 15 amino acids. Germline V gives CDR1 SGDLS, CDR2 YYNGEE. The CDR3 spells CASSVRDRETYGDTF. The CDR3 DNA follows: TGTGCCAGCAGCGTCCGGGACAGGGAGACCTATGGCGACACCTTC. Combining the CDR3 with reference TRBV9 and TRBJ1-2 gives the whole variable domain DSGVTQTPKHLITATGQRVTLRCSPRSGDLSVYWYQQSLDQGLQFLIQYYNGEERAKGNILERFSAQQFPDLHSELNLSSLELGDSALYFCASSVRDRETYGDTFGSGTRLTVV.

The chain combines TRBV4-2 with TRBJ2-5, with a weak D call TRBD2 (6 bases). V lost 1 base and J lost 4, with 10 bases in between. The CDR3 is 14 residues long. CDR1 and CDR2 from the germline V gene are LGHNA and YNFKEQ. The CDR3 is CASSQGLERETQYF. The CDR3 region has the DNA TGTGCCAGCAGCCAAGGACTAGAGAGAGAGACCCAGTACTTC.

The chain carries TRBV2 and TRBJ2-7; 8 positions agree with TRBD1. This CDR3 is 13 amino acids long. Unmatched junction bases numbered 7, after V lost 7 bases and J lost 5 bases. CDR1 and CDR2 (germline): SNHLY, FYNNEI. The CDR3 is CASNKDRANEQYF. The CDR3 DNA reads as TGTGCCAGCAACAAGGACAGGGCCAACGAGCAGTACTTC.

The chain couples TRBV19 to TRBJ2-5; 11 nucleotides align to TRBD2. Germline-derived CDR1 and CDR2 are LNHDA and SQIVND (reference sequence). The junction had 5 bases not matched to a gene; V was cut back by 5 bases and J by 3 bases. CDR3 size: 15 residues. CDR3 bases: TGTGCCAGTAGTGGTACGGGACTAGCGGAAGAGACCCAGTACTTC. Translating it yields CASSGTGLAEETQYF.

The J gene is TRBJ1-2, the V gene TRBV27; the match to TRBD1 covers 11 bases. The V gene's germline CDR1 is MNHEY and CDR2 SMNVEV (reference sequence). There are 15 residues in the CDR3. Losses at the gene ends were 3 bases for V and 4 bases for J; bases not matched to a gene: 4. In DNA, the CDR3 is TGTGCCAGCAGTTTTATTGGGACAGGGGGCTATGGCTACACCTTC. This sequence encodes CASSFIGTGGYGYTF.

The chain is built from TRBV5-1 and TRBJ1-6; the match to TRBD1 covers 9 bases. Germline loops: CDR1 SGHRS, CDR2 YFSETQ. The CDR3 has 17 amino acids. Trimming removed 3 bases from V and 5 bases from J; junction bases left unmatched: 9. CDR3 protein: CASSSKWTGDDNSPLHF. In DNA, the CDR3 is TGCGCCAGCAGCTCTAAGTGGACAGGGGACGATAATTCACCCCTCCACTTT.

The V gene is TRBV6-5, the J gene TRBJ1-1; TRBD1 might be the D (5 bases). The CDR3 totals 13 residues. V lost 0 bases, J lost 6 bases, and 8 bases lay in between. Germline V gene sequence: CDR1 MNHEY, CDR2 SVGAGI. This chain's CDR3 is CASSYSAGPEAFF. The CDR3 region has the DNA TGTGCCAGCAGTTACTCCGCAGGGCCTGAAGCTTTCTTT.

The chain employs TRBV5-4 and TRBJ2-1, with 11 bases matching TRBD1. CDR3 length equals 16 residues. The V gene's germline CDR1 is SGHNT and CDR2 YYREEE (reference sequence). V lost 2 bases to trimming and J lost 6 bases; unmatched junction nucleotides: 7. Here the CDR3 DNA reads TGTGCCAGCAGCTTTATCCGCGGGACAGGGGGCAATGAGCAGTTCTTC. Amino acids: CASSFIRGTGGNEQFF. Full variable domain (missing parts from reference TRBV5-4 and TRBJ2-1): ETGVTQSPTHLIKTRGQQVTLRCSSQSGHNTVSWYQQALGQGPQFIFQYYREEENGRGNFPPRFSGLQFPNYSSELNVNALELDDSALYLCASSFIRGTGGNEQFFGPGTRLTVL.

This rearrangement joins TRBV12-5 to TRBJ1-1, with D perhaps matching TRBD1 (6 bases). V was clipped by 2 bases and J by 3 bases, with 7 bases between them. Per germline, CDR1 LGHNT and CDR2 FRNRAP. The CDR3 loop spans 13 amino acids. CDR3 residues: CASGLNRDTEAFF. The CDR3 DNA sequence: TGTGCTAGTGGTTTGAACAGGGACACTGAAGCTTTCTTT.